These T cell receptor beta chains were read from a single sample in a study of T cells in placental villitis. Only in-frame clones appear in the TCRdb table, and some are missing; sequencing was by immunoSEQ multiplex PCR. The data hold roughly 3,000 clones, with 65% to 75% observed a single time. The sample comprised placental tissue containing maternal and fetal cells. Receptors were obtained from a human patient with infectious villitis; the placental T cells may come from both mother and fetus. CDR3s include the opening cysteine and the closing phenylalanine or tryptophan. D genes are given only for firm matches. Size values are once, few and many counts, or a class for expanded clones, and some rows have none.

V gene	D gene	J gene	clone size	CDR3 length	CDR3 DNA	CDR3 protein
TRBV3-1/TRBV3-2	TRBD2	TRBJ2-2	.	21	TGTGCCAGCAGCCAAGGCTCCGGGACTAGCGGACGAGCGCGTGACACCGGGGAGCTGTTTTTT	CASSQGSGTSGRARDTGELFF
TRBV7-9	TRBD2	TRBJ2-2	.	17	TGTGCCAGCAGCGCTTGGACTAGCGGGAGGGTCACCGGGGAGCTGTTTTTT	CASSAWTSGRVTGELFF
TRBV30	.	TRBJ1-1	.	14	TGTGCCTGGAGTGTACTGGGGGGGCTTGGAGGAGCTTTCTTT	CAWSVLGGLGGAFF
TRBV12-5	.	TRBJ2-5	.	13	TGTGCTAGTGGTTTGGGGGGGCGAGAGACCCAGTACTTC	CASGLGGRETQYF
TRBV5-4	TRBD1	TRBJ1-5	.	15	TGTGCCAGCAGCGACGGGACAGGGGTCAATCAGCCCCAGCATTTT	CASSDGTGVNQPQHF
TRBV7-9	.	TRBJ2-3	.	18	TGTGCCAGCTCCCCCCGGGGGCGCGGCGCACCAAACACAGATACGCAGTATTTT	CASSPRGRGAPNTDTQYF
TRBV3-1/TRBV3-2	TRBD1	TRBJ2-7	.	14	TGTGCCAGCAGCCGACAGGGGACGAGCTACGAGCAGTACTTC	CASSRQGTSYEQYF
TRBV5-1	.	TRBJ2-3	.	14	TGCGCCAGCAGCTTGGACAGGCACACAGATACGCAGTATTTT	CASSLDRHTDTQYF
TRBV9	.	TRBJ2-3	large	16	TGTGCCAGCAGCCCGAGGAGGGGGAGTAGCACAGATACGCAGTATTTT	CASSPRRGSSTDTQYF
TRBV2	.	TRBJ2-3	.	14	TGTGCCAGCCTACCGGACAGCGTCACAGATACGCAGTATTTT	CASLPDSVTDTQYF
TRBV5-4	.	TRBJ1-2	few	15	TGTGCCAGCAGATTTAGGGGGGCGCCTCTTGATGGCTACACCTTC	CASRFRGAPLDGYTF
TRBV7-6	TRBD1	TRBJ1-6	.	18	TGTGCCAGCAGCTTAGTAGCCCTCGGGACAGGGGGTAATTCACCCCTCCACTTT	CASSLVALGTGGNSPLHF
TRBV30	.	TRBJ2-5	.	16	TGTGCCTGGAGTGTGGGAAAGGGCTCCCACAGCAAGACCCAGTACTTC	CAWSVGKGSHSKTQYF
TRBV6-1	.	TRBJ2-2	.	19	TGTGCCAGCAGTGTTAGTTTGTACAGGATGGAAGGAAACACCGGGGAGCTGTTTTTT	CASSVSLYRMEGNTGELFF
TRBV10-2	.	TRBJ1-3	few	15	TGCGCCAGCAGTGATCAAGGTCTGATTGGAAACACCATATATTTT	CASSDQGLIGNTIYF
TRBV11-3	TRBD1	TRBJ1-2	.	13	TGTGCCAGCAGCCATCGGGACAGGGGTGGCTACACCTTC	CASSHRDRGGYTF
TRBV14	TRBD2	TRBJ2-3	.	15	TGTGCCAGCAGCCGACTAGCGGGGGGGCCAGATACGCAGTATTTT	CASSRLAGGPDTQYF
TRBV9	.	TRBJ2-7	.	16	TGTGCCAGCAGCTTAACCATTAGGGTCCAGGACAACGAGCAGTACTTC	CASSLTIRVQDNEQYF
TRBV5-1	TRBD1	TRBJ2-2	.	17	TGCGCCAGCAGCTCCCTGGGACAGGGGGCGAACACCGGGGAGCTGTTTTTT	CASSSLGQGANTGELFF
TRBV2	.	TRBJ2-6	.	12	TGTGCCAGCGACAGTGGGGCCAACGTCCTGACTTTC	CASDSGANVLTF
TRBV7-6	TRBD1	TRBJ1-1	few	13	TGTGCCAGCAGCCGACAGGGGTTCACTGAAGCTTTCTTT	CASSRQGFTEAFF
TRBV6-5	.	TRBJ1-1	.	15	TGTGCCAGCACATTGGTGGCGGGCTTTGACACTGAAGCTTTCTTT	CASTLVAGFDTEAFF
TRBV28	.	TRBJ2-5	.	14	TGTGCCAGCAGTTTATCTGATAACGGAGAGACCCAGTACTTC	CASSLSDNGETQYF
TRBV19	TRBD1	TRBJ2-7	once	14	TGTGCCAGTAGTATAGGGACAGGGGGCTACGAGCAGTACTTC	CASSIGTGGYEQYF
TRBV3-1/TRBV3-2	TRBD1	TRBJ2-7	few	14	TGTGCCAGCAGCCAAGAATCAGGGGGCTACGAGCAGTACTTC	CASSQESGGYEQYF
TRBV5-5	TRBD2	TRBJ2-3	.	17	TGTGCCAGCAGTCCCATCCCGGGGGGGACCAACACAGATACGCAGTATTTT	CASSPIPGGTNTDTQYF
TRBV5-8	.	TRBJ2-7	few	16	TGTGCCAGCAGCTTGAGGGGCCTCAAGCTTGAGTACGAGCAGTACTTC	CASSLRGLKLEYEQYF